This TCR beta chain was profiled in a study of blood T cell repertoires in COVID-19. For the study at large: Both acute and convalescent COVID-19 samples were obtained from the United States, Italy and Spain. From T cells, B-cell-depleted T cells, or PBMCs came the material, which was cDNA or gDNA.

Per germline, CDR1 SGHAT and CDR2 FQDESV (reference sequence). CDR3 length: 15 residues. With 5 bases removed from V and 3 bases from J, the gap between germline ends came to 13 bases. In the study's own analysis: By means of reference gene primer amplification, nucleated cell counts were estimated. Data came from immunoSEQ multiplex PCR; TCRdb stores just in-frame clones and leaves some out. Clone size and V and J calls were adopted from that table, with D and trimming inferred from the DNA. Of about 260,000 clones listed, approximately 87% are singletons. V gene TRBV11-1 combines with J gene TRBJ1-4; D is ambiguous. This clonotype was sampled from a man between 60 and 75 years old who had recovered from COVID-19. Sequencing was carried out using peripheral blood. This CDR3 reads CASSRNVGANEKLFF. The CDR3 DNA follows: TGTGCCAGCAGCCGGAATGTGGGCGCTAATGAAAAACTGTTTTTT.